One and the same sample provided the 14 T cell receptor beta chains below, sequenced in a study of T cell clusters in autoimmune cytopenias. Each sample's input was 200 to 250 ng genomic DNA, 38,000 or so genome equivalents. TRB was amplified by touch-down multiplex PCR, primer pools A and B combined. TCRdb re-called the multiplex PCR reads; one entry per CDR3 protein, DNA not given. Listed are around 15,000 distinct CDR3 sequences; 3.5% to 4.5% falls within the top ten. These same records also appear under a second study, on T cell repertoires in aging, cancer and after chemotherapy.

Sequencing was performed on peripheral blood. The source of these receptors is a human donor in good health.

This chain joins TRBV7-9 and TRBJ2-5; lacking DNA, the TRBD1 call made by TCRdb goes unchecked. The CDR3 spans 15 residues. Looked up from germline, CDR1 is SEHNR and CDR2 is FQNEAQ (reference sequence). The CDR3 loop reads CASSQLTGTGETQYF.

V is TRBV5-5 and J is TRBJ2-7; the D call of TRBD1 rests on TCRdb alone, since no DNA is present to check it. The CDR3 is 15 amino acids. The germline CDR1 and CDR2 sequences are SGHKS and YYEKEE (reference sequence). CDR3 region: CASSWVGTRADEQFF.

In terms of frequency, this clonotype is medium-sized. The V and J genes are TRBV12-3 or TRBV12-4 and TRBJ2-1. The CDR3 is 11 amino acids. The CDR3 loop reads CASSFALAQFF.

Its frequency marks this clonotype as medium-sized (0.01 to 0.1%). The chain uses TRBV11-3 and TRBJ2-3; without DNA, the TCRdb call of TRBD2 cannot be checked. Germline loops: CDR1 SGHNT, CDR2 YENEEA. There are 13 residues in the CDR3. CDR3 sequence: CASSRRGRDTQYF.

This clonotype registers medium-sized by frequency. V usage is TRBV29-1 and J usage is TRBJ2-5; TCRdb picks TRBD1, but there is no DNA to check that call. The CDR3 spans 12 residues. CDR1 is SQVTM, CDR2 ANQGSEA, per germline. CDR3 residues: CSTTGEGETQYF.

This sequence joins TRBV6-1 and TRBJ2-7; without DNA, the TCRdb call of TRBD2 cannot be checked. The CDR3 runs 14 residues. Germline-derived CDR1 and CDR2 are MNHNS and SASEGT. The CDR3 is CASRGTSGSYEQYF.

The chain is built from TRBV7-9 and TRBJ2-7; TCRdb indicates TRBD2, and absent DNA this call remains unverified. Per germline, CDR1 SEHNR and CDR2 FQNEAQ (reference sequence). The CDR3 is 12 residues long. CDR3 sequence reads: CAGGQAAYEQYF.

The J gene is TRBJ1-1, the V gene TRBV12-3 or TRBV12-4. CDR3 length: 13 residues. CDR3 sequence reads: CASSLGPNTEAFF.

This chain connects TRBV18 to TRBJ2-2; there is no DNA to check the TCRdb D call of TRBD2. The CDR3 extends over 15 amino acids. CDR1 is KGHSH, CDR2 LQKENI, per germline. The CDR3 protein is CATTPRDSNTGELFF. Supplemented by reference TRBV18 and TRBJ2-2, the full variable domain reads NAGVMQNPRHLVRRRGQEARLRCSPMKGHSHVYWYRQLPEEGLKFMVYLQKENIIDESGMPKERFSAEFPKEGPSILRIQQVVRGDSAAYFCATTPRDSNTGELFFGEGSRLTVL.

V is TRBV27 and J is TRBJ2-3. From germline, CDR1 is MNHEY and CDR2 SMNVEV (reference sequence). The CDR3 extends over 14 amino acids. CDR3 residues: CASSLRGSTDTQYF.

This clonotype is called medium-sized based on its frequency. CDR3 in amino acids: CSAGQHAYEQYF. The chain recombines TRBV29-1 with TRBJ2-7. The CDR3 totals 12 residues. Germline V lookup: CDR1 SQVTM, CDR2 ANQGSEA.

This chain joins TRBV30 and TRBJ1-5. The CDR3 sequence is 15 residues long. The germline V gene encodes CDR1 GTSNPN and CDR2 SVGIG (reference sequence). CDR3 region: CAWSVYGSGNQPQHF.

J is TRBJ2-3 and V is TRBV6-5; as DNA is missing, the TRBD2 call by TCRdb cannot be tested. Germline V gene lookup returns CDR1 MNHEY and CDR2 SVGAGI. The CDR3 is made up of 11 amino acids. The CDR3 sequence is CASTQGRTQYF.

The chain couples TRBV30 to TRBJ2-3; TCRdb outputs TRBD1, but without DNA this stays unchecked. The length of the CDR3 is 14 residues. The germline CDR1 and CDR2 sequences are GTSNPN and SVGIG (reference sequence). CDR3 region: CAWGIRGLTDTQYF.